These 32 T cell receptor beta chains were sequenced from one sample in a study of graft-versus-host responses after intestinal transplantation (dated by TCRdb to about 2021). Libraries came from the immunoSEQ multiplex PCR assay. What TCRdb holds here is the immuneACCESS table cut down to in-frame rearrangements. Part of the clones is not present; checked against another copy, under half of the missing clones reflect an unresolved V gene, and the others are unexplained. Across this sample there are 15,000 to 25,000 clones, with roughly 72% seen only once. Of the sample, around 8.5% falls within the top ten clones. Dithiothreitol, EDTA incubations and collagenase D digestion were used to isolate intraepithelial and lamina propria lymphocytes from graft specimens. The material sequenced was ileum tissue, taken around 20 days after intestinal transplant. The source of these receptors is a human patient who received an intestinal transplant, so some T cells may come from the graft donor.

This clone was seen only a few times. CDR3 DNA: TGTGCCAGCAGTTACAGATCGGCAGGGGAAGAGCAGTACTTC. Its protein product is CASSYRSAGEEQYF. The J gene is TRBJ2-7, the V gene TRBV6-6, with D perhaps matching TRBD1 (6 bases). The CDR3 contains 14 residues. The V end lost 2 bases, the J end lost 7 bases, and 15 bases lay between the germline ends. The germline V gene has CDR1 MNHNY and CDR2 SVGAGI (reference sequence).

The chain uses TRBV7-6 and TRBJ1-4; a weak D match, TRBD1 (6 bases). V was clipped by 2 bases and J by 4 bases, with 8 bases between them. This CDR3 contains 14 residues. Germline V gene data show CDR1 as SGHVS and CDR2 as FNYEAQ. The CDR3 sequence: CASSLRDNNEKLFF. The CDR3 DNA follows: TGTGCCAGCAGCTTAAGGGACAATAATGAAAAACTGTTTTTT. Full variable domain (remainder filled in from reference TRBV7-6 and TRBJ1-4): GAGVSQSPRYKVTKRGQDVALRCDPISGHVSLYWYRQALGQGPEFLTYFNYEAQQDKSGLPNDRFSAERPEGSISTLTIQRTEQRDSAMYRCASSLRDNNEKLFFGSGTQLSVL.

The gene calls are TRBV19 and TRBJ2-3; 9 bases line up with TRBD2. The germline CDR1 and CDR2 sequences are LNHDA and SQIVND (reference sequence). V lost 3 bases to trimming and J lost 2 bases; unmatched junction nucleotides: 3. This CDR3 has 15 residues. CDR3 region: CASSISGGNTDTQYF. The CDR3 coding sequence is TGTGCCAGTAGTATTAGCGGGGGAAACACAGATACGCAGTATTTT.

This clone qualifies as medium-sized. The rearrangement links TRBV5-1 to TRBJ2-1, with 10 bases lining up with TRBD2. CDR3 length: 16 residues. The V and J ends lost 0 bases and 3 bases, in that order; junction bases with no gene match: 3. Per germline, CDR1 SGHRS and CDR2 YFSETQ. The CDR3 nucleotides read TGCGCCAGCAGCTTGGGGACTAGCGGACTCTACAATGAGCAGTTCTTC. Its translation is CASSLGTSGLYNEQFF.

This sequence joins TRBV9 and TRBJ2-2; TRBD2 aligns across 12 bases. CDR1 is SGDLS, CDR2 YYNGEE, per germline. The ends lost 2 bases at V and 3 bases at J; junction bases unmatched: 2. The CDR3 runs to 16 residues. The CDR3, as DNA: TGTGCCAGCAGCGTCCTAGCGGGAGGGCACACCGGGGAGCTGTTTTTT. Translated, it gives CASSVLAGGHTGELFF.

Judged by abundance, this clone is medium-sized (0.01 to 0.1%). The chain employs TRBV5-6 and TRBJ2-1; TRBD2 agrees at 8 bases. The J segment lost 7 bases and the V segment lost 2 bases, leaving 8 bases of the junction unmatched. The CDR3 sequence is 15 residues long. Per germline, CDR1 SGHDT and CDR2 YYEEEE. In nucleotides, the CDR3 is TGTGCCAGCAGCTTCCAAGCGGGAGTCTTTAATGAGCAGTTCTTC. Translating it yields CASSFQAGVFNEQFF.

The rearrangement joins TRBV2 to TRBJ1-1; maybe TRBD1 (5 bases). Trimming pared 3 bases from V and 1 base from J, leaving 15 bases between. This CDR3 has 16 residues. Looked up from germline, CDR1 is SNHLY and CDR2 is FYNNEI. The CDR3 sequence: CASSEAGPSKNTEAFF. DNA for the CDR3: TGTGCCAGCAGTGAGGCGGGGCCCTCTAAGAACACTGAAGCTTTCTTT. The full variable domain, its missing parts supplied by reference TRBV2 and TRBJ1-1, is EPEVTQTPSHQVTQMGQEVILRCVPISNHLYFYWYRQILGQKVEFLVSFYNNEISEKSEIFDDQFSVERPDGSNFTLKIRSTKLEDSAMYFCASSEAGPSKNTEAFFGQGTRLTVV.

This chain links TRBV4-1 with TRBJ1-5, with 7 positions matching TRBD1. CDR3 length: 15 residues. J gave up 1 base and V 4 bases, and 4 bases lay outside the gene matches. Germline V gene lookup returns CDR1 MGHRA and CDR2 YSYEKL. CDR3 DNA sequence: TGCGCCAGCAGCCTCCTACAGGGGAGCAATCAGCCCCAGCATTTT. It yields the protein CASSLLQGSNQPQHF.

As regards this clone: Distinct nucleotide sequences in the sample also encode this CDR3. The chain joins TRBV27 to TRBJ2-7; TRBD2 is a possible D gene (5 bases). The V and J ends lost 2 bases and 0 bases respectively, with 8 bases between them. This CDR3 is 14 amino acids long. Looked up from germline, CDR1 is MNHEY and CDR2 is SMNVEV (reference sequence). CDR3 bases: TGTGCCAGCAGTTTAGGAGGTTCCTCCTACGAGCAGTACTTC. It specifies CASSLGGSSYEQYF.

CDR3 region: CASSLALASWPYEQYF. CDR3 bases: TGCGCCAGCAGCTTGGCCCTCGCATCCTGGCCCTACGAGCAGTACTTC. This chain uses TRBV5-1 with TRBJ2-7; D is undetermined. Germline CDR1 and CDR2: SGHRS and YFSETQ. V lost 0 bases to trimming and J lost 2 bases, with 15 bases between them. This CDR3 has 16 residues.

The V call is TRBV9, the J call TRBJ2-2; TRBD1 matches at 9 bases. The V segment lost 1 base and the J segment 0 bases; nucleotides outside the gene matches: 4. Looked up from germline, CDR1 is SGDLS and CDR2 is YYNGEE. This CDR3 spans 17 amino acids. CDR3 nucleotide sequence: TGTGCCAGCAGCGTATGGGACAGGGTATCGAACACCGGGGAGCTGTTTTTT. This codes for CASSVWDRVSNTGELFF. The full variable domain, its missing parts supplied by reference TRBV9 and TRBJ2-2, is DSGVTQTPKHLITATGQRVTLRCSPRSGDLSVYWYQQSLDQGLQFLIQYYNGEERAKGNILERFSAQQFPDLHSELNLSSLELGDSALYFCASSVWDRVSNTGELFFGEGSRLTVL.

This clone is medium-sized (0.01 to 0.1%) by share. This rearrangement joins TRBV7-9 to TRBJ2-3, with D unclear. Germline V CDR1 and CDR2: SEHNR, FQNEAQ (reference sequence). This CDR3 has 12 amino acids. V was trimmed by 4 bases and J by 1 base, leaving 3 bases between them. In nucleotides, the CDR3 is TGTGCCAGCAGCTCGGGCACAGATACGCAGTATTTT. Its protein product is CASSSGTDTQYF.

The V gene is TRBV19, the J gene TRBJ2-2; 11 positions match TRBD2. Germline V CDR1 and CDR2: LNHDA, SQIVND (reference sequence). The CDR3 is 15 residues long. With V trimmed by 6 bases and J by 3 bases, 3 bases remained unmatched. The CDR3 is CASRGLAEDTGELFF. The DNA for the CDR3 is TGTGCCAGTAGGGGACTAGCGGAGGACACCGGGGAGCTGTTTTTT.

V and J are TRBV9 and TRBJ2-2; TRBD2 matches at 13 bases. Germline CDR1 reads SGDLS; CDR2 reads YYNGEE. The trim removed 2 bases at V and 4 bases at J, leaving 2 bases unmatched. There are 16 residues in the CDR3. The CDR3 DNA follows: TGTGCCAGCAGCGTGACTAGCGGGGGGATCACCGGGGAGCTGTTTTTT. Translation: CASSVTSGGITGELFF.

This chain links TRBV9 with TRBJ2-7; 8 bases match TRBD1. The junction had 9 bases not matched to a gene; V was cut back by 4 bases and J by 3 bases. This CDR3 spans 15 amino acids. Germline CDR1 reads SGDLS; CDR2 reads YYNGEE. The CDR3 loop reads CASSFHSGTGYEQYF. CDR3 coding DNA: TGTGCCAGCAGCTTCCACTCCGGGACAGGCTACGAGCAGTACTTC.

This clone was found a few times. This sequence joins TRBV4-3 and TRBJ1-4, with D tentatively TRBD1 (6 bases). The CDR3 runs to 13 residues. CDR1 and CDR2 (germline): LGHNA, YSLEER. Trimming removed 5 bases at V and 6 bases at J, with 10 bases between. CDR3 bases: TGCGCCAGCAGCGGGGGCGCTTATGAAAAACTGTTTTTT. Encoded protein: CASSGGAYEKLFF.

The V call is TRBV7-6, the J call TRBJ2-1, with D perhaps matching TRBD1 (6 bases). V was cut by 2 bases and J by 9 bases, with 11 bases left in between. This CDR3 contains 13 residues. CDR1 SGHVS and CDR2 FNYEAQ come from the germline V gene. CDR3 in amino acids: CASSLTGISEQFF. The CDR3 coding sequence is TGTGCCAGCAGCTTAACAGGGATAAGTGAGCAGTTCTTC.

The chain uses TRBV9 and TRBJ2-2; possible D gene TRBD2, 6 bases. The CDR3 extends over 15 amino acids. With 3 bases removed from V and 2 bases from J, the gap between germline ends came to 11 bases. The germline V gene encodes CDR1 SGDLS and CDR2 YYNGEE. The DNA for the CDR3 is TGTGCCAGCAGCGCAAAGGGACTCAACACCGGGGAGCTGTTTTTT. This translates into CASSAKGLNTGELFF.

The gene calls are TRBV7-2 and TRBJ2-1; a weak D match, TRBD1 (6 bases). Trimming removed 2 bases at V and 3 bases at J, with 11 bases between. The V gene's germline CDR1 is SGHTA and CDR2 FQGNSA. CDR3 size: 15 residues. The CDR3 region is CASSLRGLNYNEQFF. CDR3 sequence (DNA): TGTGCCAGCAGCTTAAGGGGGTTGAACTACAATGAGCAGTTCTTC.

V is TRBV18 and J is TRBJ2-1; 13 positions agree with TRBD2. The CDR3 runs to 15 residues. V was pared by 4 bases and J by 5 bases, with 2 bases of the junction left unmatched. The germline gives CDR1 KGHSH, CDR2 LQKENI. The DNA for the CDR3 is TGTGCCAGCTCACTACTAGCGGGGGGGAACAATGAGCAGTTCTTC. Translated: CASSLLAGGNNEQFF.

The chain has TRBV7-9 and TRBJ2-3; 7 positions agree with TRBD1. Losses at the gene ends were 8 bases for V and 0 bases for J; bases not matched to a gene: 8. There are 15 residues in the CDR3. Germline V gene lookup returns CDR1 SEHNR and CDR2 FQNEAQ (reference sequence). In DNA form, the CDR3 reads TGTGCCAGCTCCACGGGACAGACAAGCACAGATACGCAGTATTTT. Translating it yields CASSTGQTSTDTQYF.

The J gene is TRBJ2-2, the V gene TRBV7-7, with D possibly being TRBD2 (5 bases). This CDR3 spans 13 amino acids. Germline V gives CDR1 SSHAT, CDR2 FNYEAQ (reference sequence). V was clipped by 10 bases and J by 5 bases, with 14 bases between them. The CDR3 region is CAIRGLFTGELFF. Here the CDR3 DNA reads TGTGCCATCCGCGGGTTGTTTACCGGGGAGCTGTTTTTT.

CDR3 in DNA: TGTGCCAGCAGCTTTGTAGTGGGACTAGCTGTCGAGCAGTACTTC. Protein sequence: CASSFVVGLAVEQYF. The J gene is TRBJ2-7, the V gene TRBV7-2; 9 bases agree with TRBD2. The CDR3 totals 15 residues. The junction had 9 bases not matched to a gene; V was cut back by 3 bases and J by 6 bases. Germline V gene sequence: CDR1 SGHTA, CDR2 FQGNSA. Complete variable domain (other parts from reference TRBV7-2 and TRBJ2-7): GAGVSQSPSNKVTEKGKDVELRCDPISGHTALYWYRQSLGQGLEFLIYFQGNSAPDKSGLPSDRFSAERTGGSVSTLTIQRTQQEDSAVYLCASSFVVGLAVEQYFGPGTRLTVT.

This clone is termed medium-sized. The sample carries other DNA sequences with the same CDR3. V usage is TRBV7-3 and J usage is TRBJ1-1, with 7 bases fitting TRBD1. Germline CDR1 reads SGHTA; CDR2 reads FQGTGA. Trimming took 2 bases from V and 4 from J; bases not matched to a gene: 4. The CDR3 sequence is 14 residues long. CDR3: CASSLLGGGTEAFF. For the CDR3, the DNA is TGTGCCAGCAGCTTATTAGGGGGCGGCACTGAAGCTTTCTTT.

Regarding this clone: A far larger clone is a single base away, which makes a read error likely. Other DNA sequences in the same sample also yield this CDR3. V is TRBV10-2 and J is TRBJ2-1; 11 nucleotides match TRBD2. V lost 6 bases to trimming and J lost 8 bases; unmatched junction nucleotides: 12. Germline-derived CDR1 and CDR2 are WSHSY and SAAADI. The CDR3 covers 16 residues. The CDR3 protein is CASRDPLAGGPYEQFF. The CDR3 DNA reads as TGCGCCAGCAGGGACCCTCTAGCGGGAGGACCCTATGAGCAGTTCTTC.

The V call is TRBV2, the J call TRBJ1-6; 9 nucleotides line up with TRBD1. CDR1 and CDR2 from the germline V gene are SNHLY and FYNNEI. The CDR3 runs to 17 residues. J was trimmed by 10 bases and V by 5 bases; bases with no gene match: 15. The CDR3 loop reads CASSRPGTGILYSPLHF. The CDR3 bases are TGTGCCAGCAGTCGTCCCGGGACAGGGATTCTGTACTCACCCCTCCACTTT.

CDR3 protein: CASSPGRGNEQFF. For the CDR3, the DNA is TGTGCCAGCAGTCCAGGGAGGGGCAATGAGCAGTTCTTC. The V gene is TRBV28, the J gene TRBJ2-1, with 7 bases aligning to TRBD2. After removal of 5 bases from V and 6 bases from J, the junction contained 4 bases not matched to a gene. The V gene's germline CDR1 is MDHEN and CDR2 SYDVKM. The CDR3 runs to 13 residues.

The chain employs TRBV5-4 and TRBJ2-5; 9 bases are shared with TRBD2. Trimming cost V 7 bases and J 1 base; bases outside gene matches: 11. The germline CDR1 and CDR2 sequences are SGHNT and YYREEE (reference sequence). The CDR3 consists of 16 residues. In DNA form, the CDR3 reads TGTGCCAGCCCCCTCGGCGGGGGGGTGTTCCAAGAGACCCAGTACTTC. Its protein product is CASPLGGGVFQETQYF.

The chain joins TRBV5-1 to TRBJ1-2; possibly TRBD1 for D (5 bases). Trimming took 3 bases from V and 5 from J, leaving 20 bases between them. The CDR3 is 16 residues long. Per germline, CDR1 SGHRS and CDR2 YFSETQ. The DNA of the CDR3 is TGCGCCAGCAGCTGGCGGGACCCCCGACCTCCGTATGGCTACACCTTC. This codes for CASSWRDPRPPYGYTF.

This chain joins TRBV5-1 and TRBJ2-7, with 9 bases lining up with TRBD1. The J segment lost 5 bases and the V segment lost 2 bases, leaving 8 bases of the junction unmatched. Germline loops: CDR1 SGHRS, CDR2 YFSETQ. This CDR3 has 15 amino acids. The CDR3 DNA reads as TGCGCCAGCAGCTTATTACAGGGGGCTAACAACGAGCAGTACTTC. Protein: CASSLLQGANNEQYF.

The V and J genes are TRBV11-2 and TRBJ2-1; D not resolved. The CDR3 is 12 amino acids. Germline CDR1 SGHAT, CDR2 FQNNGV. The V end was cut by 3 bases, the J end by 8 bases, with 8 bases between. CDR3 region: CASSFTLDEQFF. As DNA, the CDR3 is TGTGCCAGCAGCTTTACTCTGGATGAGCAGTTCTTC.

The chain is built from TRBV27 and TRBJ1-1; maybe TRBD1 (5 bases). From germline, CDR1 is MNHEY and CDR2 SMNVEV (reference sequence). V lost 4 bases, J lost 4 bases, and 10 bases lay in between. The CDR3 sequence is 13 residues long. CDR3 sequence (DNA): TGTGCCAGCAGTTCCCCAGGGCGCACTGAAGCTTTCTTT. This translates into CASSSPGRTEAFF.